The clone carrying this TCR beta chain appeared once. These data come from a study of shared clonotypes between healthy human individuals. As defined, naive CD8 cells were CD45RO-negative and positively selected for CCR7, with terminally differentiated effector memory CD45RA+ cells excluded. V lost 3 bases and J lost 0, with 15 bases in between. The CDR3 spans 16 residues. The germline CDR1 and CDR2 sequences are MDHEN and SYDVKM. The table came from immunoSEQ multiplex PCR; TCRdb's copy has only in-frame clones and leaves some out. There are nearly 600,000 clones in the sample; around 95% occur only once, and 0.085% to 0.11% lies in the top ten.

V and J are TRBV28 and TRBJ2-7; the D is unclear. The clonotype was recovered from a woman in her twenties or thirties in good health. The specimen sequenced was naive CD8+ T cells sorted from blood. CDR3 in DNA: TGTGCCAGCAGTTTGTCTCTGGACCTGAGCTCCTACGAGCAGTACTTC. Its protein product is CASSLSLDLSSYEQYF.